The subject of this entry is one T cell receptor beta chain. This specimen belongs to a study of blood T cell repertoires in COVID-19. Study-level background: Whether acute or convalescent, the COVID-19 samples came from the United States, Italy and Spain. Nucleic acid was either cDNA or gDNA, and it came from T cells, B-cell-depleted T cells, or PBMCs.

Using immunoSEQ multiplex PCR, the repertoire was profiled, and TCRdb retains in-frame clones only, with some absent. The sample shows around 120,000 clones, around 87% of them seen only once. The Seattle site enrolled patients during active infection and followed them longitudinally. Per germline, CDR1 SGHRS and CDR2 YFSETQ. CDR3 length: 14 amino acids. Trimming cost V 0 bases and J 5 bases, with 9 bases left between them. The source of this sequence is a woman between 55 and 75 years old with COVID-19, enrolled during active disease. The sequencing input was peripheral blood. The chain uses TRBV5-1 and TRBJ1-5, with D possibly matching TRBD1 (6 bases). The CDR3: CASSLEGVDQPQHF. CDR3 bases: TGCGCCAGCAGCTTGGAGGGGGTGGATCAGCCCCAGCATTTT.